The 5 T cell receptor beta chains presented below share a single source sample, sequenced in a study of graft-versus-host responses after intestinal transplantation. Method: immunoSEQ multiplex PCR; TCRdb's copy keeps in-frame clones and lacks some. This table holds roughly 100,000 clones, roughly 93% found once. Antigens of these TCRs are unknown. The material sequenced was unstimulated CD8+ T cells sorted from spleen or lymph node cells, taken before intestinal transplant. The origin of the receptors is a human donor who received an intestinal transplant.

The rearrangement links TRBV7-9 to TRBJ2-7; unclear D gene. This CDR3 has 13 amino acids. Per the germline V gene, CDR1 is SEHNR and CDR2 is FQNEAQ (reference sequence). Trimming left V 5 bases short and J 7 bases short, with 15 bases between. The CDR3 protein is CASSPVYKVEQYF. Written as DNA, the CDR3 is TGTGCCAGCAGCCCCGTGTATAAGGTTGAGCAGTACTTC.

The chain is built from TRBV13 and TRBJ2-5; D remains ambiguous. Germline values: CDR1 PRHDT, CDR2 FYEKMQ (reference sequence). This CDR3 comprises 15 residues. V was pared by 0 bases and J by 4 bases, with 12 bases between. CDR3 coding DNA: TGTGCCAGCAGCTTAGGCCGCACAGATATAGAGACCCAGTACTTC. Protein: CASSLGRTDIETQYF.

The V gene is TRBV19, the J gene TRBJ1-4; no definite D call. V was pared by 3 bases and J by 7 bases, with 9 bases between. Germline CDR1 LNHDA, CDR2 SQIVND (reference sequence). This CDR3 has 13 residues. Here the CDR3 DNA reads TGTGCCAGTAGTATTGATTCGGCTGAAAAACTGTTTTTT. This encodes CASSIDSAEKLFF.

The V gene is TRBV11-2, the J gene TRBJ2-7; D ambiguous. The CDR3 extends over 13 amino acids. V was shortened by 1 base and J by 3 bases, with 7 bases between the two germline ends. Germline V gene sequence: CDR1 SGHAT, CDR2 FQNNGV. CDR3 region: CASSLGINYEQYF. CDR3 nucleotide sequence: TGTGCCAGCAGCTTAGGGATTAACTACGAGCAGTACTTC.

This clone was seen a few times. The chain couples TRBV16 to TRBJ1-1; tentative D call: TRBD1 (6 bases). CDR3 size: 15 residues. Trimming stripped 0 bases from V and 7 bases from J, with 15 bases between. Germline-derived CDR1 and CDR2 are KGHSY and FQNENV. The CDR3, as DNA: TGTGCCAGCAGCCAATCTAGGGGGGCGCCCGGTGAAGCTTTCTTT. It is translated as CASSQSRGAPGEAFF.